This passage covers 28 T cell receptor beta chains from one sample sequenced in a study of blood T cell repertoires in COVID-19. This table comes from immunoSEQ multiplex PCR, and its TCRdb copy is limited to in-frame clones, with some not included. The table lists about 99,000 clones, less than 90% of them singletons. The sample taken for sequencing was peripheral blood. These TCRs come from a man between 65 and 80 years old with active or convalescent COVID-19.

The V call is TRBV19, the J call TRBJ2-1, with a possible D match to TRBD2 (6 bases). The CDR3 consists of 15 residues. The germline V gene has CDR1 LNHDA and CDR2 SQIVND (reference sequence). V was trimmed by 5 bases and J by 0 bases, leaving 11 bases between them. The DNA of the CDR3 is TGTGCCAGTAGTCCGGGGGACCTCTCCTACAATGAGCAGTTCTTC. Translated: CASSPGDLSYNEQFF.

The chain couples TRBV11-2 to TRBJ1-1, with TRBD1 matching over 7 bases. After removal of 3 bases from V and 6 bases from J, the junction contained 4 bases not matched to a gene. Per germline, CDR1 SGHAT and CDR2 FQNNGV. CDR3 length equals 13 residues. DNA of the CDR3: TGTGCCAGCAGCTTCCAGGGGGACGCTGAAGCTTTCTTT. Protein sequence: CASSFQGDAEAFF.

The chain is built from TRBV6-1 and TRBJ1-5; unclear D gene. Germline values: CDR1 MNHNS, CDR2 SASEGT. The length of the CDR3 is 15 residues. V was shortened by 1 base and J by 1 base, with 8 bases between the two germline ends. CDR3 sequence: CASSEVGKSNQPQHF. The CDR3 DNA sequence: TGTGCCAGCAGTGAAGTCGGGAAGAGCAATCAGCCCCAGCATTTT.

CDR3 sequence reads: CASSSDRGLNEQFF. The CDR3 bases are TGTGCCAGCAGTTCAGACAGGGGGCTAAATGAGCAGTTCTTC. The chain couples TRBV28 to TRBJ2-1; 10 bases are shared with TRBD1. The trim removed 4 bases at V and 7 bases at J, leaving 4 bases unmatched. The germline V gene encodes CDR1 MDHEN and CDR2 SYDVKM. The CDR3 covers 14 residues. The variable domain in full, with the rest retrieved from reference TRBV28 and TRBJ2-1, is DVKVTQSSRYLVKRTGEKVFLECVQDMDHENMFWYRQDPGLGLRLIYFSYDVKMKEKGDIPEGYSVSREKKERFSLILESASTNQTSMYLCASSSDRGLNEQFFGPGTRLTVL.

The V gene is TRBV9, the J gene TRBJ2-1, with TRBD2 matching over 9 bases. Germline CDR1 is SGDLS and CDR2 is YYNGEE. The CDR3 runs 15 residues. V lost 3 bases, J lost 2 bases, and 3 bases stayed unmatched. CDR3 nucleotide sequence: TGTGCCAGCAGCGAGCGACTAGCGGCCTACAATGAGCAGTTCTTC. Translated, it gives CASSERLAAYNEQFF.

The CDR3 coding sequence is TGCGCCAGCTCCCCGGTTTCGGGTTCACCGGGGGAGCTGTTTTTT. It yields the protein CASSPVSGSPGELFF. The chain recombines TRBV5-1 with TRBJ2-2; D gene unclear. This CDR3 region has 15 residues. Germline V gene lookup returns CDR1 SGHRS and CDR2 YFSETQ. The germline V and J ends were trimmed by 7 bases and 8 bases, with 21 bases remaining between them.

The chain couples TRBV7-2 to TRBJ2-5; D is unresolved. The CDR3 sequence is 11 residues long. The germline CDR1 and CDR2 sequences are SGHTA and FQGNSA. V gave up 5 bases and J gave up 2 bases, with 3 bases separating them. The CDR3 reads CASSLQETQYF. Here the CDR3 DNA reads TGTGCCAGCAGCCTACAAGAGACCCAGTACTTC.

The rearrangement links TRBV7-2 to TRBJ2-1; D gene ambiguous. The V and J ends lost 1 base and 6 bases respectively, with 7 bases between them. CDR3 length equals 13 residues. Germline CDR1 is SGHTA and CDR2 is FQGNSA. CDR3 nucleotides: TGTGCCAGCAGCTTAGGTTCCCTCAATGAGCAGTTCTTC. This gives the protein CASSLGSLNEQFF.

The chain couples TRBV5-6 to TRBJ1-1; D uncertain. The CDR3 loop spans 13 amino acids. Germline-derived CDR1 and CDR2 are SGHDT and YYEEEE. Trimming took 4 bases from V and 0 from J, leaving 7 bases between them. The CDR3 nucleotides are TGTGCCAGCAGCGCAACACTGAACACTGAAGCTTTCTTT. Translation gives CASSATLNTEAFF.

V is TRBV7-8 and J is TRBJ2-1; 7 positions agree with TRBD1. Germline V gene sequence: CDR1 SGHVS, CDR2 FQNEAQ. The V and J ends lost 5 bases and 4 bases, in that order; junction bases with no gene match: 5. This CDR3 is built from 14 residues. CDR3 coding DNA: TGTGCCAGCAGCCCCGACAGGGTGTACAATGAGCAGTTCTTC. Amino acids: CASSPDRVYNEQFF. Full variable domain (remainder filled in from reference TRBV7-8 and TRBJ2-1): GAGVSQSPRYKVAKRGQDVALRCDPISGHVSLFWYQQALGQGPEFLTYFQNEAQLDKSGLPSDRFFAERPEGSVSTLKIQRTQQEDSAVYLCASSPDRVYNEQFFGPGTRLTVL.

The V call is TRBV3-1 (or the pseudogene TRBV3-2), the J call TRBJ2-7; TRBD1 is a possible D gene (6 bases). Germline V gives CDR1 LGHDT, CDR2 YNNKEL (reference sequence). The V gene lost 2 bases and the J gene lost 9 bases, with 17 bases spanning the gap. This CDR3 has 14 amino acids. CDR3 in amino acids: CASSQSAGVAAQYF. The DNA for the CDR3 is TGTGCCAGCAGCCAATCGGCAGGGGTAGCCGCGCAGTACTTC.

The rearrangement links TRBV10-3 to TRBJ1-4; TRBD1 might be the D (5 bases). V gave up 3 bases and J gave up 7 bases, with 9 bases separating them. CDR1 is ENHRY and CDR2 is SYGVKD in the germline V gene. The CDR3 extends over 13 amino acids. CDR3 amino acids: CAISDRVGEKLFF. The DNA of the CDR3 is TGTGCCATCAGTGACAGGGTGGGTGAAAAACTGTTTTTT.

In DNA, the CDR3 is TGTGCCAGCAGCCAAGGGGACAGAGGCATGAACACTGAAGCTTTCTTT. Encoded protein: CASSQGDRGMNTEAFF. This chain joins TRBV14 and TRBJ1-1, with TRBD1 matching over 7 bases. Trimming cost V 1 base and J 0 bases; bases outside gene matches: 5. This CDR3 has 16 residues. CDR1 is SGHDN and CDR2 is FVKESK in the germline V gene.

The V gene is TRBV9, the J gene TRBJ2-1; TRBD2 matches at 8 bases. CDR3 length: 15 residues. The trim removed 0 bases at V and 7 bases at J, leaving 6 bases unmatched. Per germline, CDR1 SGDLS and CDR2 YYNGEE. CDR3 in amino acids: CASSVDGSGANEQFF. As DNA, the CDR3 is TGTGCCAGCAGCGTAGATGGTAGCGGGGCAAATGAGCAGTTCTTC.

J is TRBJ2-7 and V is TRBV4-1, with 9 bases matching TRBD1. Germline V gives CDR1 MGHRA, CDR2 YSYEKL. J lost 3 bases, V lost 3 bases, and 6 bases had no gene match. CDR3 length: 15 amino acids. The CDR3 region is CASSQLPGQGYEQYF. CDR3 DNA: TGCGCCAGCAGCCAGCTTCCGGGACAGGGCTACGAGCAGTACTTC.

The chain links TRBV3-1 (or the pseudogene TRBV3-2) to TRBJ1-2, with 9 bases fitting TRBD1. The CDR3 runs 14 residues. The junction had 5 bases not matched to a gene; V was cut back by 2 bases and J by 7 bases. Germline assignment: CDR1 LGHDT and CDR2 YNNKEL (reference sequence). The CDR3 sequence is CASSQPGQGTGYTF. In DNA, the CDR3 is TGTGCCAGCAGCCAACCGGGACAGGGTACTGGCTACACCTTC.

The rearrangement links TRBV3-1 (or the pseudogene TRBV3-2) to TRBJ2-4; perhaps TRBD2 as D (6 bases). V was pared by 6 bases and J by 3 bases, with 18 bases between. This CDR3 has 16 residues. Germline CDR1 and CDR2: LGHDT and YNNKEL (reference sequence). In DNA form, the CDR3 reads TGTGCCAGCAGTCCTCAAACTAGCTTAGGCAAAAACATTCAGTACTTC. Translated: CASSPQTSLGKNIQYF.

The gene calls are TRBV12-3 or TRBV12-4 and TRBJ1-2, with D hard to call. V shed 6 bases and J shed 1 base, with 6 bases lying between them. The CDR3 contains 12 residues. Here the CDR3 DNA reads TGTGCCAGCAGCTTCAGTAACTATGGCTACACCTTC. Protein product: CASSFSNYGYTF.

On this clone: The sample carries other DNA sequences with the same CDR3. CDR3 bases: TGTGCCAGCAGCCAAGTACGGGGAAACACCATATATTTT. Translation gives CASSQVRGNTIYF. The J gene is TRBJ1-3, the V gene TRBV3-1 (or the pseudogene TRBV3-2); D call uncertain. V was pared by 1 base and J by 4 bases, with 5 bases between. Germline V CDR1 and CDR2: LGHDT, YNNKEL (reference sequence). The CDR3 covers 13 residues.

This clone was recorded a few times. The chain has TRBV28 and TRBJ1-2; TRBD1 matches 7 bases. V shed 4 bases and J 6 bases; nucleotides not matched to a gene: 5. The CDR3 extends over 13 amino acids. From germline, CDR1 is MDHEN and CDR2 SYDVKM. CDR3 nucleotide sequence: TGTGCCAGCAGTTGGCGGACAGGTAATGGCTACACCTTC. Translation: CASSWRTGNGYTF.

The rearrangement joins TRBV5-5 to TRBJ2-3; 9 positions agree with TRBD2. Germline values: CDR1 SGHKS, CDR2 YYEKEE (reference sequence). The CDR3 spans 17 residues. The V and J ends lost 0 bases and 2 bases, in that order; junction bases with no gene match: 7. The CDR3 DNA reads TGTGCCAGCAGCTTGGAGGCTAGCGGGGCTTTCACAGATACGCAGTATTTT. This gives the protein CASSLEASGAFTDTQYF.

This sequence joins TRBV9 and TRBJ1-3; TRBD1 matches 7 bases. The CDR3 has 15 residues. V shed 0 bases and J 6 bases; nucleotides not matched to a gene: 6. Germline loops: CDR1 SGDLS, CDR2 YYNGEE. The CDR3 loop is CASSVAETGLNTIYF. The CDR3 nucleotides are TGTGCCAGCAGCGTAGCGGAGACAGGGTTAAACACCATATATTTT.

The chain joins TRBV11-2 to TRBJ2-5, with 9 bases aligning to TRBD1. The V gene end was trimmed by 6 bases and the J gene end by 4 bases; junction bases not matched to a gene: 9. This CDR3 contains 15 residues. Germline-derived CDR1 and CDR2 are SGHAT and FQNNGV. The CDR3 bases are TGTGCCAGCAGAAGTGCCGGGACAGGGCTAGAGACCCAGTACTTC. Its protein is CASRSAGTGLETQYF.

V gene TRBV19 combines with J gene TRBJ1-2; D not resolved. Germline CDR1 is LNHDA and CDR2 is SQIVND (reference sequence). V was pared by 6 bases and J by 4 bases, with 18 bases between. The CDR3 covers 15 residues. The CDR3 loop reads CASRTSGFSPYGYTF. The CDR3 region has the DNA TGTGCCAGTAGAACCTCGGGGTTTTCCCCCTATGGCTACACCTTC.

For the CDR3, the DNA is TGTGCCAGTAATACCGGGACAGGGTCAAGGAACTATGGCTACACCTTC. It encodes CASNTGTGSRNYGYTF. This chain links TRBV19 with TRBJ1-2; 9 positions agree with TRBD1. The CDR3 sequence is 16 residues long. Germline V lookup: CDR1 LNHDA, CDR2 SQIVND (reference sequence). V gave up 7 bases and J gave up 2 bases; unmatched junction bases: 11.

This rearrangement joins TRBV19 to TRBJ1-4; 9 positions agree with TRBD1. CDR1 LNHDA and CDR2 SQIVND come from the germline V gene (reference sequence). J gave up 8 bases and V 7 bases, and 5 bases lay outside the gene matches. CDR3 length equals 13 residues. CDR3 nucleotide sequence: TGTGCCAGTACCGGGACAGGGAAAGAAAAACTGTTTTTT. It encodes CASTGTGKEKLFF.

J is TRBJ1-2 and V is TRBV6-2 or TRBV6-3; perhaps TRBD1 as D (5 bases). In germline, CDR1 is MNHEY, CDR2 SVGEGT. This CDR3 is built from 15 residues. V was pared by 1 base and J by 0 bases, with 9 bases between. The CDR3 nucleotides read TGTGCCAGCAGTTACTGGGAGGACACTAACTATGGCTACACCTTC. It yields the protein CASSYWEDTNYGYTF.

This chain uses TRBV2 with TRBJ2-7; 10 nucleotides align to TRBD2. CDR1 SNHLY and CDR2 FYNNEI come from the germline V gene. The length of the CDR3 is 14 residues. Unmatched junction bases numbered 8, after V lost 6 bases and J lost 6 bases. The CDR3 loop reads CASRQSGGAGEQYF. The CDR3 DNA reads TGTGCCAGCAGACAAAGCGGGGGGGCGGGCGAGCAGTACTTC.